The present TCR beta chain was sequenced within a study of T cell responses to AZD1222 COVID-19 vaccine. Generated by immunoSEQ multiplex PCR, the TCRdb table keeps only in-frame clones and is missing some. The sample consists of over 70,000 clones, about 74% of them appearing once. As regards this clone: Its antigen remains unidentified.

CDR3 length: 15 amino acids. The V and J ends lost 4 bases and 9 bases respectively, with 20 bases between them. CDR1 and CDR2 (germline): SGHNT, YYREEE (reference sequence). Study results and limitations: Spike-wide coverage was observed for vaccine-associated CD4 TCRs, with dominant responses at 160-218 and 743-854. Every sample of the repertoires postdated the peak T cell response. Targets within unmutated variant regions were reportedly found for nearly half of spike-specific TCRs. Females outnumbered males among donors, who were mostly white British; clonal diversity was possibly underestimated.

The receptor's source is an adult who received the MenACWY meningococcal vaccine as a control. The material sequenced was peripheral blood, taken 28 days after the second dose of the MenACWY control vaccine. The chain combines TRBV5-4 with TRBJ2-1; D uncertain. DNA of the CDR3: TGTGCCAGCAGCCTGGGCTGGGGTATGAATAGTGAGCAGTTCTTC. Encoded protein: CASSLGWGMNSEQFF.